One and the same sample provided the 7 T cell receptor beta chains below, sequenced in a study of blood T cell repertoires in COVID-19. Method: immunoSEQ multiplex PCR; TCRdb's copy keeps in-frame clones and lacks some. The top ten hold around 4.2% of the sample, which has some 300,000 clones, about 85% seen once. The sample comprised peripheral blood. The source of these receptors is a woman in her forties or fifties with active or convalescent COVID-19.

This rearrangement joins TRBV10-3 to TRBJ2-3; 10 bases are shared with TRBD2. The CDR3 is 16 residues long. Germline CDR1 reads ENHRY; CDR2 reads SYGVKD. V shed 1 base and J 1 base; nucleotides not matched to a gene: 2. The CDR3 spells CAISELGTSGTDTQYF. The CDR3 bases are TGTGCCATCAGTGAGTTGGGGACTAGCGGCACAGATACGCAGTATTTT.

The chain recombines TRBV2 with TRBJ2-7, with TRBD2 identical over 8 bases. The CDR3 length is 16 residues. The ends lost 6 bases at V and 0 bases at J; junction bases unmatched: 10. The germline V gene encodes CDR1 SNHLY and CDR2 FYNNEI. The CDR3 nucleotides read TGTGCCAGCAGACTTGCTAGCGGGTTCTACTCCTACGAGCAGTACTTC. This encodes CASRLASGFYSYEQYF.

The chain uses TRBV30 and TRBJ2-1; 15 nucleotides align to TRBD2. The CDR3 covers 20 residues. The V gene end was trimmed by 3 bases and the J gene end by 3 bases; junction bases not matched to a gene: 15. Germline-derived CDR1 and CDR2 are GTSNPN and SVGIG (reference sequence). The CDR3 region has the DNA TGTGCCTGGAGCCTAAACAGGGGACTAGCGGGAGGCATATACTACAATGAGCAGTTCTTC. Translation: CAWSLNRGLAGGIYYNEQFF. Looking up the rest from reference TRBV30 and TRBJ2-1 gives the full variable domain: SQTIHQWPATLVQPVGSPLSLECTVEGTSNPNLYWYRQAAGRGLQLLFYSVGIGQISSEVPQNLSASRPQDRQFILSSKKLLLSDSGFYLCAWSLNRGLAGGIYYNEQFFGPGTRLTVL.

This rearrangement joins TRBV24-1 to TRBJ2-2; D possibly corresponds to TRBD1 (6 bases). CDR1 is KGHDR and CDR2 is SFDVKD in the germline V gene. With 3 bases removed from V and 2 bases from J, the gap between germline ends came to 9 bases. The CDR3 sequence is 15 residues long. The CDR3 DNA is TGTGCCACCAGTGATCACAGGGTAAACACCGGGGAGCTGTTTTTT. Translating gives CATSDHRVNTGELFF.

The CDR3 DNA reads as TGCGCCAGCAGCTTGGGAAGGGACACATCTCAAGAGACCCAGTACTTC. Encoded protein: CASSLGRDTSQETQYF. V gene TRBV5-1 combines with J gene TRBJ2-5; possibly TRBD1 for D (6 bases). Trimming removed 0 bases from V and 2 bases from J, with 14 bases in between. Germline V gene lookup returns CDR1 SGHRS and CDR2 YFSETQ. The CDR3 runs 16 residues. The variable domain in full, with the rest retrieved from reference TRBV5-1 and TRBJ2-5, is KAGVTQTPRYLIKTRGQQVTLSCSPISGHRSVSWYQQTPGQGLQFLFEYFSETQRNKGNFPGRFSGRQFSNSRSEMNVSTLELGDSALYLCASSLGRDTSQETQYFGPGTRLLVL.

The chain is built from TRBV30 and TRBJ1-1; no clear D gene. The CDR3 totals 12 residues. Trimming shortened V by 5 bases and J by 3 bases, and 10 bases separated the two germline ends. The germline V gene has CDR1 GTSNPN and CDR2 SVGIG (reference sequence). The CDR3 reads CAWRQAYTEAFF. The CDR3 coding sequence is TGTGCCTGGCGTCAGGCGTACACTGAAGCTTTCTTT.

CDR3 sequence: CASSQVPGANVLTF. Here the CDR3 DNA reads TGCGCCAGCAGCCAAGTCCCGGGGGCCAACGTCCTGACTTTC. V usage is TRBV4-1 and J usage is TRBJ2-6, with D unclear. V dropped 1 base and J dropped 4 bases, with 5 bases sitting between them. The CDR3 is 14 residues long. Germline lookup yields CDR1 MGHRA and CDR2 YSYEKL.